The clone carrying this T cell receptor (beta chain) occurred a few times. Constant-region reverse primers amplified full-length variable regions, followed by semi-nested Nested Universal Primer A PCR. MiXCR, applied by TCRdb to the 5' RACE reads, yields one record per CDR3 protein. The table lists about 57,000 distinct CDR3 sequences, roughly 25% of them singletons, with approximately 2% in the top ten. Cells sorted as Tregs were CD4+, CD25+ and CD127-/low. The CDR3 sequence is 15 residues long. V trimming: 1 base; J trimming: 7 bases; junction bases outside the gene matches: 7. This chain connects TRBV12-3 or TRBV12-4 to TRBJ1-5; 7 bases line up with TRBD1. What was sequenced was tumor-infiltrating Tregs sorted from the breast tumor. The clonotype comes from a female donor with breast cancer. This chain's CDR3 is CASSLEPQGSQPQHF. The CDR3 coding sequence is TGTGCCAGCAGTTTAGAGCCACAGGGGAGCCAGCCCCAGCATTTT.